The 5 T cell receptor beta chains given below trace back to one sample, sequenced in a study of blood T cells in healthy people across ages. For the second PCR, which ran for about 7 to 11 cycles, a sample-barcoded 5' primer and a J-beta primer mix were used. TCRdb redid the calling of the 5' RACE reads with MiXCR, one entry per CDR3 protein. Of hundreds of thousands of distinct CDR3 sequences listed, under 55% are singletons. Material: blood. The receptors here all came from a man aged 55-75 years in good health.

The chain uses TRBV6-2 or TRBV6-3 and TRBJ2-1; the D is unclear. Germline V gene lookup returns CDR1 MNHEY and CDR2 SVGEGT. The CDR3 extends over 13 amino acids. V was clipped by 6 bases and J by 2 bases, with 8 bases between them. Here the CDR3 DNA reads TGTGCCAGCAGGACGATTCCCTACAATGAGCAGTTCTTC. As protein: CASRTIPYNEQFF.

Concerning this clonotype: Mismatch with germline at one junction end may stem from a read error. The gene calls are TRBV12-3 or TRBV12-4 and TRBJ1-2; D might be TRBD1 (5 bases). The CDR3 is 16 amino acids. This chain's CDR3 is CASSLAGAAPFYGHTF. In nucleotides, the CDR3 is TGTGCCAGCAGTTTAGCAGGGGCGGCCCCTTTCTATGGCCACACCTTC.

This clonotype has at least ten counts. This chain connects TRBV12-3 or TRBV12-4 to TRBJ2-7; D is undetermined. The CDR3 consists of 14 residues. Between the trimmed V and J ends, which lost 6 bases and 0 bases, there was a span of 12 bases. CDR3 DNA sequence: TGTGCCAGCAGCCCTGACTCGAGCTCCTACGAGCAGTACTTC. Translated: CASSPDSSSYEQYF.

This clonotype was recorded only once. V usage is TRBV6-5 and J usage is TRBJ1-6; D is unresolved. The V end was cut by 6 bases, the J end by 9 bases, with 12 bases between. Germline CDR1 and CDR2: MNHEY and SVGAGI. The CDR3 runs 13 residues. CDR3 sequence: CASRTSTGSPLHF. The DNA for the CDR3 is TGTGCCAGCAGGACATCGACGGGTTCACCCCTCCACTTT.

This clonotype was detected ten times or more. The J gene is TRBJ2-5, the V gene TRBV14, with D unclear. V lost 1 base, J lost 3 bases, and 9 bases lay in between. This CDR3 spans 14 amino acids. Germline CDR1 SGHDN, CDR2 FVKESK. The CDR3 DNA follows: TGTGCCAGCAGCCAAGCCCTGGGAAAAGAGACCCAGTACTTC. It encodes CASSQALGKETQYF.